Listed here are 3 T cell receptor beta chains from one sample, sequenced in a study of blood T cell repertoires in COVID-19. Here immunoSEQ multiplex PCR was the method, and the copy in TCRdb shows in-frame clones only, minus some. Among about 230,000 clones listed, 65% to 85% were seen once. Sequencing used peripheral blood. These receptors all stem from a man between 40 and 49 years old with active or convalescent COVID-19.

The V gene is TRBV30, the J gene TRBJ1-3, with 10 bases matching TRBD1. J lost 2 bases, V lost 8 bases, and 3 bases had no gene match. Looked up from germline, CDR1 is GTSNPN and CDR2 is SVGIG (reference sequence). The CDR3 is 13 residues long. The CDR3 nucleotides read TGTGCCGTGGGACAGGGGACTGGAAACACCATATATTTT. Translation: CAVGQGTGNTIYF. The full variable domain, with the rest looked up from reference TRBV30 and TRBJ1-3, is SQTIHQWPATLVQPVGSPLSLECTVEGTSNPNLYWYRQAAGRGLQLLFYSVGIGQISSEVPQNLSASRPQDRQFILSSKKLLLSDSGFYLCAVGQGTGNTIYFGEGSWLTVV.

This clone has just one count. The chain is built from TRBV6-5 and TRBJ2-3; possible D gene TRBD2, 6 bases. V was clipped by 3 bases and J by 9 bases, with 10 bases between them. The CDR3 has 12 residues. The germline CDR1 and CDR2 sequences are MNHEY and SVGAGI. The CDR3 sequence is CASSYWGETQYF. The CDR3 bases are TGTGCCAGCAGTTATTGGGGGGAAACGCAGTATTTT.

The CDR3 region has the DNA TGTGCCAGCAGCCAACGGGCAGGGGGCGAAGGGTATGGCTACACCTTC. Translation: CASSQRAGGEGYGYTF. This chain uses TRBV3-1 (or the pseudogene TRBV3-2) with TRBJ1-2, with 8 nucleotides matching TRBD1. The CDR3 has 16 residues. From germline, CDR1 is LGHDT and CDR2 YNNKEL (reference sequence). The trim removed 2 bases at V and 5 bases at J, leaving 10 bases unmatched.